These 14 T cell receptor beta chains came from one sample sequenced in a study of blood T cells in healthy people across ages. Then a second PCR, running about 7 to 11 cycles, was carried out with a sample-barcoded 5' primer and a J-beta primer mix. Each CDR3 protein gets one entry after TCRdb re-called the 5' RACE reads with MiXCR. Counted here are some 940,000 distinct CDR3 sequences, 25% to 35% occurring once; the ten biggest clones make up about a tenth. The sample was also linked to a second study, of T cells of mothers and their children.

The sample taken for sequencing was blood. All receptors derive from a woman aged 40-49 years in good health.

This chain connects TRBV28 to TRBJ2-7; 13 nucleotides agree with TRBD2. The end of the DNA aligns better with TRBJ2-5, so the J call may be wrong. This CDR3 is built from 17 residues. Germline CDR1 reads MDHEN; CDR2 reads SYDVKM. The CDR3 bases are TGTGCCAGCAGCCTCCTCGGACTAGCGGGAGCTCAAGAGACCCAGTACTTC. It translates to CASSLLGLAGAQETQYF.

This chain uses TRBV27 with TRBJ2-1, with no clear D. V lost 6 bases to trimming and J lost 7 bases, with 13 bases between them. The CDR3 loop spans 13 amino acids. Germline CDR1 and CDR2: MNHEY and SMNVEV (reference sequence). CDR3 region: CASSYTQRNEQFF. CDR3 coding DNA: TGTGCCAGCAGCTACACTCAGAGGAATGAGCAGTTCTTC.

The V gene is TRBV2, the J gene TRBJ2-5; a weak D match, TRBD1 (6 bases). The CDR3 runs to 11 residues. Germline V lookup: CDR1 SNHLY, CDR2 FYNNEI. CDR3 sequence: CGGQSQETQYF. The CDR3 nucleotides are TGTGGCGGACAGTCCCAAGAGACCCAGTACTTC.

In its sample, this clonotype was seen many times. The chain couples TRBV5-1 to TRBJ1-4; TRBD1 agrees at 10 bases. Germline CDR1 SGHRS, CDR2 YFSETQ. V lost 2 bases to trimming and J lost 8 bases; unmatched junction nucleotides: 6. The length of the CDR3 is 15 residues. CDR3 loop: CASSFSGQGIEKLFF. The CDR3, as DNA: TGCGCCAGCAGCTTTTCGGGACAGGGGATCGAAAAACTGTTTTTT.

This sequence joins TRBV7-2 and TRBJ1-1; 7 bases agree with TRBD1. Germline assignment: CDR1 SGHTA and CDR2 FQGNSA. This CDR3 spans 15 amino acids. Trimming removed 5 bases from V and 6 bases from J; junction bases left unmatched: 12. The CDR3 protein is CASSPNRRQGSEAFF. Here the CDR3 DNA reads TGTGCCAGCAGCCCCAACCGCAGACAGGGATCTGAAGCTTTCTTT.

J is TRBJ2-4 and V is TRBV7-9; D uncertain. The J call may be faulty, since TRBJ2-7 better matches the DNA end. The CDR3 is 14 amino acids. The germline V gene encodes CDR1 SEHNR and CDR2 FQNEAQ (reference sequence). CDR3 bases: TGTGCCAGCAGCTTAGTCCTGGAGACCTACGAGCAGTACTTC. Translation gives CASSLVLETYEQYF.

The V gene is TRBV12-3 or TRBV12-4, the J gene TRBJ2-3, with no clear D. The CDR3 totals 16 residues. V dropped 5 bases and J dropped 5 bases, with 20 bases sitting between them. As DNA, the CDR3 is TGTGCCAGCAGTCCCACCTCAAGGGAAGCGAGAGATACGCAGTATTTT. Protein product: CASSPTSREARDTQYF.

About this clonotype: A junction boundary mismatches the germline segment, possibly from a read error. The rearrangement links TRBV24-1 to TRBJ2-1, with D unclear. CDR1 and CDR2 (germline): KGHDR, SFDVKD. The CDR3 is made up of 12 amino acids. The chain's CDR3 is CAASAHRFEQFF. CDR3 in DNA: TGTGCCGCCAGTGCCCATAGATTTGAGCAGTTCTTC.

This clonotype was observed a few times. One end of the junction fails to match germline, which may point to a read error. The rearrangement links TRBV14 to TRBJ2-7; no firm D call. The end of the DNA aligns better with TRBJ2-5, so the J call may be wrong. CDR3 size: 13 residues. Germline values: CDR1 SGHDN, CDR2 FVKESK. The CDR3 loop is CASSLIFEETQYF. DNA for the CDR3: TGCGCCAGCAGCCTAATTTTTGAGGAGACCCAGTACTTC.

Worth noting for this clonotype: A much larger clone lies a single base off, so this may be a read error. The chain links TRBV7-2 to TRBJ2-5, with a possible D match to TRBD2 (6 bases). Germline V lookup: CDR1 SGHTA, CDR2 FQGNSA. The CDR3 consists of 16 residues. CDR3 DNA sequence: TGTGCCAGCAGCTTAGCTTTCGGGAGAAGGGGAGAGGCCCAGTACTTC. Its translation is CASSLAFGRRGEAQYF.

This chain connects TRBV15 to TRBJ1-4, with 8 bases matching TRBD1. The CDR3 runs to 16 residues. J gave up 7 bases and V 2 bases, and 9 bases lay outside the gene matches. The germline V gene encodes CDR1 LNHNV and CDR2 YYDKDF (reference sequence). This CDR3 reads CATSRPDRGSSEKLFF. The CDR3 DNA sequence: TGTGCCACCAGCAGACCTGACAGGGGAAGCAGTGAAAAACTGTTTTTT. The full variable domain, rest sourced from reference TRBV15 and TRBJ1-4, is DAMVIQNPRYQVTQFGKPVTLSCSQTLNHNVMYWYQQKSSQAPKLLFHYYDKDFNNEADTPDNFQSRRPNTSFCFLDIRSPGLGDTAMYLCATSRPDRGSSEKLFFGSGTQLSVL.

This clonotype was recorded a few times. V and J are TRBV27 and TRBJ1-6; 9 bases map to TRBD1. Germline loops: CDR1 MNHEY, CDR2 SMNVEV (reference sequence). Trimming took 0 bases from V and 8 from J; bases not matched to a gene: 11. The CDR3 covers 18 residues. The CDR3 protein is CASSLSKGDRVMDSPLHF. DNA of the CDR3: TGTGCCAGCAGTTTATCGAAGGGGGACAGGGTTATGGATTCACCCCTCCACTTT.

This clonotype has only a few counts. DNA of the CDR3: TGTGCCAGCAACCACGTTGGGGCTACCGGGACTAGCGGGTCGAAGACCCAGTACTTC. Translation: CASNHVGATGTSGSKTQYF. V and J are TRBV6-1 and TRBJ2-5; TRBD2 matches at 12 bases. Trimming at V came to 7 bases and at J to 6 bases, leaving 21 bases not matched to a gene. The CDR3 extends over 19 amino acids. Germline V gives CDR1 MNHNS, CDR2 SASEGT.

This sequence joins TRBV4-3 and TRBJ2-1; 9 bases align to TRBD2. Per germline, CDR1 LGHNA and CDR2 YSLEER. The CDR3 extends over 16 amino acids. J was trimmed by 4 bases and V by 0 bases; bases with no gene match: 4. The CDR3, as DNA: TGCGCCAGCAGCCAAGAACCCCTAGCGGGGTACAATGAGCAGTTCTTC. Translating it yields CASSQEPLAGYNEQFF.